This passage covers 8 T cell receptor beta chains from one sample sequenced in a study of blood T cell repertoires in COVID-19. Sequencing used immunoSEQ multiplex PCR; TCRdb keeps in-frame clones, though not all of them. This sample has about 250,000 clones, with 80% to 90% found just once. The sample comprised PBMCs or T cells enriched from blood (not recorded which). The receptors were sampled from a man aged 35-49 years who had recovered from COVID-19.

The chain carries TRBV3-1 (or the pseudogene TRBV3-2) and TRBJ2-1; D is perhaps TRBD2 (5 bases). This CDR3 has 15 amino acids. The V gene's germline CDR1 is LGHDT and CDR2 YNNKEL (reference sequence). V shed 4 bases and J shed 8 bases, with 18 bases lying between them. Here the CDR3 DNA reads TGTGCCAGCAGCCGATTGACTGGACTTACGGATGAGCAGTTCTTC. This encodes CASSRLTGLTDEQFF.

This chain uses TRBV11-2 with TRBJ2-3, with D uncertain. This CDR3 contains 14 residues. Trimming pared 1 base from V and 2 bases from J, leaving 7 bases between. In germline, CDR1 is SGHAT, CDR2 FQNNGV. Here the CDR3 DNA reads TGTGCCAGCAGCTTAGGACTTGACACAGATACGCAGTATTTT. It specifies CASSLGLDTDTQYF.

The genes are TRBV10-2 and TRBJ2-7; the D gene is possibly TRBD1 (6 bases). V was trimmed by 11 bases and J by 5 bases, leaving 22 bases between them. The CDR3 runs to 14 residues. The V gene's germline CDR1 is WSHSY and CDR2 SAAADI. The CDR3 DNA reads TGCGCCGCGAAAGAGAATTTTGGGGGCCACGAGCAGTACTTC. Amino acids: CAAKENFGGHEQYF.

The chain joins TRBV6-2 or TRBV6-3 to TRBJ1-5, with a weak D call TRBD1 (6 bases). Germline V lookup: CDR1 MNHEY, CDR2 SVGEGT. The CDR3 covers 14 residues. Trimming cost V 5 bases and J 2 bases, with 10 bases left between them. CDR3 DNA sequence: TGTGCCAGCAGTCGACGACAGGGCAATCAGCCCCAGCATTTT. Residues: CASSRRQGNQPQHF.

V usage is TRBV5-1 and J usage is TRBJ2-3; 7 bases agree with TRBD1. After removal of 4 bases from V and 4 bases from J, the junction contained 9 bases not matched to a gene. The CDR3 covers 15 residues. Looked up from germline, CDR1 is SGHRS and CDR2 is YFSETQ. The CDR3 spells CASSTRQGSSDTQYF. The CDR3 DNA reads as TGCGCCAGCAGCACCCGACAGGGATCTTCAGATACGCAGTATTTT.

The rearrangement uses TRBV1 and TRBJ2-1; TRBD1 is the table's D call, not checked against the DNA. TRBV1 is a pseudogene locus. The CDR3 is 17 residues long. This CDR3 is CTSSQKRPGGRHNEQFF. CDR3 nucleotide sequence: TGCACCAGCAGCCAGAAAAGGCCAGGGGGGAGGCACAATGAGCAGTTCTTC.

The J gene is TRBJ2-7, the V gene TRBV4-2; a weak D match, TRBD2 (6 bases). Germline V gene lookup returns CDR1 LGHNA and CDR2 YNFKEQ. Trimming removed 3 bases at V and 4 bases at J, with 22 bases between. The CDR3 totals 17 residues. The CDR3 is CASSQSAGPGGNYEQYF. CDR3 DNA sequence: TGTGCCAGCAGCCAGTCCGCAGGGCCCGGGGGTAATTACGAGCAGTACTTC.

V gene TRBV10-1 combines with J gene TRBJ1-1; D call uncertain. The germline CDR1 and CDR2 sequences are WNHNN and SYGVQD (reference sequence). CDR3 length: 14 residues. Trimming left V 10 bases short and J 1 base short, with 16 bases between. The CDR3 DNA follows: TGCGCCACAATGAGACTAAAGAGGAACACTGAAGCTTTCTTT. It codes for CATMRLKRNTEAFF.